This T cell receptor (beta chain) was identified in a study of breast tumors, draining lymph nodes, adjacent tissues. General observations from the study: The data were judged consistent with most tumor T cells coming from lymph node and expanding in tumor. Luminal-like breast cancer showed significantly greater tumor-nontumor repertoire similarity than basal-like breast cancer did.

This clonotype was found many times. The antigen is undetermined. TCRdb processed the multiplex PCR reads anew with MiXCR; each CDR3 protein has one entry. The data contain around 120,000 distinct CDR3 sequences, 20% of them singletons. Axillary draining lymph nodes of breast cancer patients supplied the node samples. This CDR3 is built from 14 residues. Trimming shortened V by 6 bases and J by 1 base, and 14 bases separated the two germline ends. The germline gives CDR1 DFQATT, CDR2 SNEGSKA (reference sequence). Specimen: axillary lymph node tissue. The receptor was derived from a female donor with breast cancer. Some clones in this sample may be carry-over from other donors' samples. V usage is TRBV20-1 and J usage is TRBJ2-3; D is unresolved. In DNA form, the CDR3 reads TGCAGTGCCAACCTAGGCACTGGCACAGATACGCAGTATTTT. It encodes CSANLGTGTDTQYF.